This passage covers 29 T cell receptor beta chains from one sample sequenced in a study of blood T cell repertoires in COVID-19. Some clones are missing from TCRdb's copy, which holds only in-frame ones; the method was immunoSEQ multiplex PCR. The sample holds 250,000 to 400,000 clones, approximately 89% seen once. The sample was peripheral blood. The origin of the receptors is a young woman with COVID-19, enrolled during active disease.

CDR3 DNA sequence: TGTGCCAGCACCCCGGGCCTCTATAATTCACCCCTCCACTTT. Its protein product is CASTPGLYNSPLHF. The V gene is TRBV6-2 or TRBV6-3, the J gene TRBJ1-6; D uncertain. This CDR3 has 14 residues. With 7 bases removed from V and 3 bases from J, the gap between germline ends came to 10 bases. CDR1 is MNHEY, CDR2 SVGEGT, per germline.

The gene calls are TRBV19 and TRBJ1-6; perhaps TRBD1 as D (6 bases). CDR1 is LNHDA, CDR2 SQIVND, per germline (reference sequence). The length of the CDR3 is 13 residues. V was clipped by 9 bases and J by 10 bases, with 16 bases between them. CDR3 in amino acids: CASQNLQGSPLHF. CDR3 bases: TGTGCCAGCCAAAACTTACAGGGATCACCCCTCCACTTT.

This chain's CDR3 is CASSVEPEGDIQYF. The CDR3 bases are TGTGCCAGCAGCGTAGAACCCGAGGGGGACATTCAGTACTTC. This chain connects TRBV9 to TRBJ2-4; D perhaps matches TRBD1 (6 bases). Germline V gene sequence: CDR1 SGDLS, CDR2 YYNGEE. The V and J ends lost 0 bases and 8 bases respectively, with 12 bases between them. The CDR3 is 14 residues long.

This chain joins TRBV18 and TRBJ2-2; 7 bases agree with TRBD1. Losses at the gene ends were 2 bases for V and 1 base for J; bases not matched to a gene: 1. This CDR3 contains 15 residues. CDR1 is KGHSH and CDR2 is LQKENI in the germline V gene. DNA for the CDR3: TGTGCCAGCTCACCAAGACAGGGGAACACCGGGGAGCTGTTTTTT. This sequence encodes CASSPRQGNTGELFF.

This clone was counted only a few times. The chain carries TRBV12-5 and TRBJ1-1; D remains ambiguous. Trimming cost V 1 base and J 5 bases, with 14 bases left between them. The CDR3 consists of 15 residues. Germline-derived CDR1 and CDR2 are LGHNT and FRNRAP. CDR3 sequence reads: CASGLGQSPWTEAFF. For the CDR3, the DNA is TGTGCTAGTGGTTTGGGGCAAAGTCCGTGGACTGAAGCTTTCTTT.

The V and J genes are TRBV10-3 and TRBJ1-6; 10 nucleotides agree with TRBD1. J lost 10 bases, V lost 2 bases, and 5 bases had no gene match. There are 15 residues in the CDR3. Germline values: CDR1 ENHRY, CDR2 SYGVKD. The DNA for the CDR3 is TGTGCCATCAGTGAGCTGGACAGGGGGGAATCACCCCTCCACTTT. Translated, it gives CAISELDRGESPLHF.

This CDR3 reads CASSGRGRGNSPLHF. For the CDR3, the DNA is TGTGCCAGCTCGGGGAGGGGCAGGGGTAATTCACCCCTCCACTTT. The chain uses TRBV5-6 and TRBJ1-6; possible D gene TRBD1, 6 bases. Per germline, CDR1 SGHDT and CDR2 YYEEEE. The CDR3 extends over 15 amino acids. Trimming stripped 7 bases from V and 6 bases from J, with 17 bases between.

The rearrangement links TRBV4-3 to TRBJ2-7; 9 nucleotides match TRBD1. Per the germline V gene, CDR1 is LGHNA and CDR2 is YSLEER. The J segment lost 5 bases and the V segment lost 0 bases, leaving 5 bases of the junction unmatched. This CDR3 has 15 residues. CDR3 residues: CASSQDRGQGDEQYF. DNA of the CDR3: TGCGCCAGCAGCCAAGATAGGGGACAGGGTGACGAGCAGTACTTC.

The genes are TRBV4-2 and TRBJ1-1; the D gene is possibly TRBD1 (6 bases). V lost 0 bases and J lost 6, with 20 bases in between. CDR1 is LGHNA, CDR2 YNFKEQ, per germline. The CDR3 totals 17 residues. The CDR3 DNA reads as TGTGCCAGCAGCCAAGATCGGGGGGCAGGGCCCATCTCTGAAGCTTTCTTT. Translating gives CASSQDRGAGPISEAFF.

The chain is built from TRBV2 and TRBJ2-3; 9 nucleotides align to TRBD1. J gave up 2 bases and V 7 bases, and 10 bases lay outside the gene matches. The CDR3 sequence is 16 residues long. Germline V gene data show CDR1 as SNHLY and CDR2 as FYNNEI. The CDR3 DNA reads TGTGCCAGCACCGCGACAGGGGGTTTGATCACAGATACGCAGTATTTT. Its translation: CASTATGGLITDTQYF.

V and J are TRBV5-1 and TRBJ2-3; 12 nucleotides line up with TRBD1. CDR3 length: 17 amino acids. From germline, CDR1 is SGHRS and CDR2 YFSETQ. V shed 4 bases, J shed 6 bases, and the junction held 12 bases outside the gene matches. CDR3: CASSIGTGGALRDTQYF. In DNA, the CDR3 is TGCGCCAGCAGCATAGGGACAGGGGGCGCTTTGAGGGATACGCAGTATTTT.

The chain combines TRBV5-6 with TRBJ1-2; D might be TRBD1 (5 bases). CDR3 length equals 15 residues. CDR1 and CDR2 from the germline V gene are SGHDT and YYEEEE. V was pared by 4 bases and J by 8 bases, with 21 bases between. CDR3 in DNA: TGTGCCAGCAGCCCTGCGGGGGTCCCGAAGGGGGGCTACACCTTC. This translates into CASSPAGVPKGGYTF.

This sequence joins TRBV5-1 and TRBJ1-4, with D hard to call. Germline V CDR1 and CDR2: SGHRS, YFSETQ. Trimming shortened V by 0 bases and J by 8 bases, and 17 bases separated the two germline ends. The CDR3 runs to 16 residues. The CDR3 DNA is TGCGCCAGCAGCTTGGGGCTCGGGGAGATCGGAGAAAAACTGTTTTTT. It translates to CASSLGLGEIGEKLFF.

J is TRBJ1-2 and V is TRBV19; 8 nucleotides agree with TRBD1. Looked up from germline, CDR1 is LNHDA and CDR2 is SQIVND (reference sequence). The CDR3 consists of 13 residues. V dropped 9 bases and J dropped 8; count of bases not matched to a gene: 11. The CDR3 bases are TGTGCCAGCGCGGGCAGGGGGCGAAGAGGCTACACCTTC. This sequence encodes CASAGRGRRGYTF.

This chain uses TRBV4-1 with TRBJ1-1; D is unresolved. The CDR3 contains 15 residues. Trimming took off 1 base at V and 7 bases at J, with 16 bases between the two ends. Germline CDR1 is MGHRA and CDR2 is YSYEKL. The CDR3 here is CASSQGTLEGDEAFF. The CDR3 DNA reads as TGCGCCAGCAGCCAAGGTACCCTAGAGGGAGATGAAGCTTTCTTT.

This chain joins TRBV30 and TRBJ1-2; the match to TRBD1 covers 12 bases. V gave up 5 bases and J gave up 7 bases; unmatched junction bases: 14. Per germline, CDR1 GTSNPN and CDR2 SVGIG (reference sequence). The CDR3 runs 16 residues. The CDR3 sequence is CAWGMSGTGGFGGYTF. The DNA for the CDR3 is TGTGCCTGGGGTATGTCCGGGACAGGGGGCTTTGGTGGCTACACCTTC.

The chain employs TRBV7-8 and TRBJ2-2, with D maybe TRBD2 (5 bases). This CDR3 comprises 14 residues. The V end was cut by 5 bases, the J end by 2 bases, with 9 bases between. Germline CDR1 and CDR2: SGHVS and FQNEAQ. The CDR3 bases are TGTGCCAGCAGCCCGCGGGTTAACACCGGGGAGCTGTTTTTT. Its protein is CASSPRVNTGELFF.

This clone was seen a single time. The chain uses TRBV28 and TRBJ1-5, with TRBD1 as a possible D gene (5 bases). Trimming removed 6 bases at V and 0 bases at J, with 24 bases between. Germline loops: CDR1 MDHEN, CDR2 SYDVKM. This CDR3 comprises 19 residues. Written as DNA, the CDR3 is TGTGCCAGCAGCCCACTCGAAGGCCGACAGTACAGTAGCAATCAGCCCCAGCATTTT. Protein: CASSPLEGRQYSSNQPQHF.

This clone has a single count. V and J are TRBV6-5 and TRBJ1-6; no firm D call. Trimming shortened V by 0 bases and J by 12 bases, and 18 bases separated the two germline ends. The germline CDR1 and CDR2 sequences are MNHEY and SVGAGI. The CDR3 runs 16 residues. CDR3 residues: CASSYSPRAPTRPLHF. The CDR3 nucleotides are TGTGCCAGCAGTTACTCCCCGCGGGCACCTACGAGACCCCTCCACTTT.

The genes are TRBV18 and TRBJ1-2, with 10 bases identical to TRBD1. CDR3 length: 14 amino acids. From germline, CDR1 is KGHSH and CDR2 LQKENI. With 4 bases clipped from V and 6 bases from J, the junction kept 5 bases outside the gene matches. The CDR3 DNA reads TGTGCCAGCTCACACGAGACAGGGGGCGATGGCTACACCTTC. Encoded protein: CASSHETGGDGYTF. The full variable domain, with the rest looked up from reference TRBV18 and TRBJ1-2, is NAGVMQNPRHLVRRRGQEARLRCSPMKGHSHVYWYRQLPEEGLKFMVYLQKENIIDESGMPKERFSAEFPKEGPSILRIQQVVRGDSAAYFCASSHETGGDGYTFGSGTRLTVV.

The chain's CDR3 is CASSYSARNNSPLHF. The CDR3, as DNA: TGTGCCAGCAGTTACTCGGCCAGAAACAATTCACCCCTCCACTTT. V usage is TRBV6-5 and J usage is TRBJ1-6; the D is unclear. There are 15 residues in the CDR3. Trimming removed 0 bases from V and 7 bases from J, with 10 bases in between. Germline V gives CDR1 MNHEY, CDR2 SVGAGI.

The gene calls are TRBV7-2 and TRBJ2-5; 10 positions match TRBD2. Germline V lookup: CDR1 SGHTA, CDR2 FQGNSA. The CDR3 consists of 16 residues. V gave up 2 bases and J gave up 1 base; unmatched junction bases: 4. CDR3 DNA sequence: TGTGCCAGCAGCTTACTGGCTAGCGGGGGCCAAGAGACCCAGTACTTC. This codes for CASSLLASGGQETQYF.

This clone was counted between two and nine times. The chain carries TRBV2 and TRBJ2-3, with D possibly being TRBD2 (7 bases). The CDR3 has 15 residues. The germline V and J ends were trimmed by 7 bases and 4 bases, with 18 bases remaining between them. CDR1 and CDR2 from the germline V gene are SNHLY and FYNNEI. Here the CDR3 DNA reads TGTGCCAGCAATTTGCGGGGGCGGGTCGCAGATACGCAGTATTTT. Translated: CASNLRGRVADTQYF.

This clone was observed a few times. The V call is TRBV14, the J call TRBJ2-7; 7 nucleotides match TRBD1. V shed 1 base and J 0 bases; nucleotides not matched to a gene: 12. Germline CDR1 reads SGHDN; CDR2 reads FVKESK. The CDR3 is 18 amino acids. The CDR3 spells CASSQGFQGGDSSYEQYV. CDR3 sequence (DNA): TGTGCCAGCAGCCAAGGTTTTCAAGGGGGCGACAGCTCCTACGAGCAGTACGTC.

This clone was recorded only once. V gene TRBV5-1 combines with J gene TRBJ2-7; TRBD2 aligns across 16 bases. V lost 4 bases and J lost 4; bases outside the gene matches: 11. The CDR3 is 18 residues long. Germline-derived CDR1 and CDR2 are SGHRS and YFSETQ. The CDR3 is CASSLQGLAGGARYEQYV. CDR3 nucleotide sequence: TGCGCCAGCAGCCTGCAGGGACTAGCGGGGGGGGCGAGGTACGAGCAGTACGTC.

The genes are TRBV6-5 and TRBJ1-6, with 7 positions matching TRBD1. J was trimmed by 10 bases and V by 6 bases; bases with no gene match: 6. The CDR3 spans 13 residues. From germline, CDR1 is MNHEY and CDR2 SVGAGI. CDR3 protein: CASSFQGESPLHF. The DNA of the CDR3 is TGTGCCAGCAGCTTCCAGGGGGAATCACCCCTCCACTTT.

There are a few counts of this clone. DNA of the CDR3: TGTGCCAGCACCAGTCTCTATGGCTACACCTTC. It is translated as CASTSLYGYTF. The chain has TRBV7-9 and TRBJ1-2; D gene unclear. The CDR3 is made up of 11 amino acids. Germline V gene lookup returns CDR1 SEHNR and CDR2 FQNEAQ (reference sequence). V dropped 7 bases and J dropped 4 bases, with 7 bases sitting between them. The entire variable domain, with the rest obtained from reference TRBV7-9 and TRBJ1-2, is as follows: DTGVSQNPRHKITKRGQNVTFRCDPISEHNRLYWYRQTLGQGPEFLTYFQNEAQLEKSRLLSDRFSAERPKGSFSTLEIQRTEQGDSAMYLCASTSLYGYTFGSGTRLTVV.

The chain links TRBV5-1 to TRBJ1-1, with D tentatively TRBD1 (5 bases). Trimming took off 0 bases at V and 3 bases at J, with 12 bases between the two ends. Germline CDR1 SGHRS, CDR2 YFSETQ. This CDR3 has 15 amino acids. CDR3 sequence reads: CASSLDGRGDTEAFF. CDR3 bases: TGCGCCAGCAGCTTGGATGGGCGGGGGGACACTGAAGCTTTCTTT.

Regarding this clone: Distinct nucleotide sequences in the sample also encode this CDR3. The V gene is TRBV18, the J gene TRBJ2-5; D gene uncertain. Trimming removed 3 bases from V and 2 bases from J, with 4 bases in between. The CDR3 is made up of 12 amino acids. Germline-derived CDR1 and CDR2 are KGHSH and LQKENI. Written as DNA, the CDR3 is TGTGCCAGCTCACCCCGGCAAGAGACCCAGTACTTC. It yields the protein CASSPRQETQYF.